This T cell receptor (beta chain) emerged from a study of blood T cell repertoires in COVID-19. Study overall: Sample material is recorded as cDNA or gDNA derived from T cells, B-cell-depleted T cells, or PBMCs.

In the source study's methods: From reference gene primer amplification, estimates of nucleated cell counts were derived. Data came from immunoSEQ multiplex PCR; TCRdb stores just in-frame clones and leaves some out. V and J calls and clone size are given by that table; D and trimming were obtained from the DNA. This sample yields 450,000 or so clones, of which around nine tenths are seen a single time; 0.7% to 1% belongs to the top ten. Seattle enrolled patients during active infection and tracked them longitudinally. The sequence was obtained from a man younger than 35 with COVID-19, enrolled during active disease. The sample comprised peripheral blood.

CDR3 amino acids: CASSFSRGETQYF. The DNA for the CDR3 is TGTGCCAGCAGCTTCTCTAGGGGGGAGACCCAGTACTTC. The chain has TRBV7-9 and TRBJ2-5, with D possibly TRBD1 on 6 matching bases. Trimming left V 3 bases short and J 5 bases short, with 10 bases between. The CDR3 length is 13 residues. The germline V gene encodes CDR1 SEHNR and CDR2 FQNEAQ (reference sequence).